Each of the 26 T cell receptor beta chains below was sequenced from the same sample in a study of somatic mutations in cytotoxic T cells in rheumatoid arthritis. Data came from immunoSEQ multiplex PCR; TCRdb stores just in-frame clones and leaves some out. The sample includes about 11,000 clones, more than 65% of them seen just once. Sequenced material: CD8+ T cells sorted from blood. The receptors were gathered from a man aged 55-75 years in good health.

The V and J genes are TRBV28 and TRBJ1-6; TRBD1 is a possible D gene (5 bases). V was shortened by 3 bases and J by 2 bases, with 8 bases between the two germline ends. This CDR3 region has 15 residues. Germline V gene data show CDR1 as MDHEN and CDR2 as SYDVKM. CDR3 in amino acids: CASSFEGAYNSPLHF. The DNA for the CDR3 is TGTGCCAGCAGTTTCGAAGGGGCCTATAATTCACCCCTCCACTTT.

The chain uses TRBV4-3 and TRBJ2-2, with a tentative D call TRBD1 (8 bases). The germline CDR1 and CDR2 sequences are LGHNA and YSLEER. Trimming took 1 base from V and 6 from J, leaving 12 bases between them. The CDR3 contains 15 residues. CDR3 nucleotides: TGCGCCAGCAGCCAAGTACAGGGGGGGTCCGGGGAGCTGTTTTTT. Translation: CASSQVQGGSGELFF.

The chain couples TRBV6-5 to TRBJ2-7; 7 nucleotides align to TRBD2. Per germline, CDR1 MNHEY and CDR2 SVGAGI. This CDR3 spans 14 amino acids. The ends lost 7 bases at V and 3 bases at J; junction bases unmatched: 9. DNA of the CDR3: TGTGCCAGCAAACCACGGGACTACTACTACGAGCAGTACTTC. Translating it yields CASKPRDYYYEQYF.

The V gene is TRBV19, the J gene TRBJ1-3; D is perhaps TRBD1 (5 bases). Germline values: CDR1 LNHDA, CDR2 SQIVND (reference sequence). CDR3 length: 15 residues. V was trimmed by 5 bases and J by 1 base, leaving 12 bases between them. CDR3 protein: CASSPGHSSGNTIYF. CDR3 nucleotide sequence: TGTGCCAGTAGTCCCGGACATTCTTCTGGAAACACCATATATTTT.

This sequence joins TRBV5-5 and TRBJ1-1, with TRBD1 identical over 11 bases. The CDR3 consists of 14 residues. With 1 base clipped from V and 6 bases from J, the junction kept 2 bases outside the gene matches. Germline V lookup: CDR1 SGHKS, CDR2 YYEKEE (reference sequence). As DNA, the CDR3 is TGTGCCAGCAGCTTGATGGGACAGGGGGCTGAAGCTTTCTTT. As protein: CASSLMGQGAEAFF.

The chain has TRBV4-3 and TRBJ1-1; no definite D call. CDR1 and CDR2 from the germline V gene are LGHNA and YSLEER. V dropped 2 bases and J dropped 4 bases, with 14 bases sitting between them. The CDR3 has 15 amino acids. CDR3 sequence reads: CASSQWVGSSTEAFF. CDR3 nucleotide sequence: TGCGCCAGCAGCCAATGGGTCGGGAGTAGCACTGAAGCTTTCTTT.

J is TRBJ2-7 and V is TRBV27; maybe TRBD2 (5 bases). V was pared by 0 bases and J by 3 bases, with 6 bases between. The germline CDR1 and CDR2 sequences are MNHEY and SMNVEV (reference sequence). This CDR3 spans 13 amino acids. For the CDR3, the DNA is TGTGCCAGCAGTTTATCGAGCGGCTACGAGCAGTACTTC. It translates to CASSLSSGYEQYF.

Notes on this clone: Distinct nucleotide sequences in the sample also encode this CDR3. The chain joins TRBV4-1 to TRBJ2-1; D is undetermined. CDR3 size: 14 residues. The V end lost 0 bases, the J end lost 4 bases, and 7 bases lay between the germline ends. Per germline, CDR1 MGHRA and CDR2 YSYEKL. CDR3 DNA: TGCGCCAGCAGCCAAGAATTGGGGTACAATGAGCAGTTCTTC. This encodes CASSQELGYNEQFF.

The genes are TRBV13 and TRBJ1-3, with D uncertain. The CDR3 is 15 amino acids. CDR1 is PRHDT, CDR2 FYEKMQ, per germline (reference sequence). The V end was cut by 5 bases, the J end by 0 bases, with 11 bases between. Here the CDR3 DNA reads TGTGCCAGCAGCGGAAGTCAGACCTCTGGAAACACCATATATTTT. Its translation: CASSGSQTSGNTIYF.

This clone turned up a few times. V and J are TRBV6-5 and TRBJ1-1; no firm D call. V lost 4 bases, J lost 3 bases, and 6 bases lay in between. Germline values: CDR1 MNHEY, CDR2 SVGAGI. CDR3 length equals 12 residues. CDR3 protein: CASSSIDTEAFF. CDR3 bases: TGTGCCAGCAGTTCCATAGACACTGAAGCTTTCTTT.

The chain employs TRBV5-1 and TRBJ2-7; tentatively, D is TRBD2 (5 bases). Germline CDR1 and CDR2: SGHRS and YFSETQ. The CDR3 is made up of 15 amino acids. V lost 0 bases and J lost 7, with 17 bases in between. CDR3 bases: TGCGCCAGCAGCTTGGCCACCGGGAAACTAGGGGAGCAGTACTTC. Translated, it gives CASSLATGKLGEQYF.

The chain links TRBV4-1 to TRBJ2-1, with 9 bases lining up with TRBD1. After removal of 3 bases from V and 4 bases from J, the junction contained 4 bases not matched to a gene. The CDR3 loop spans 15 amino acids. The germline V gene encodes CDR1 MGHRA and CDR2 YSYEKL. Here the CDR3 reads CASSQTGTGYNEQFF. In DNA, the CDR3 is TGCGCCAGCAGCCAGACCGGGACAGGGTACAATGAGCAGTTCTTC.

The chain couples TRBV9 to TRBJ2-2, with no clear D. Germline values: CDR1 SGDLS, CDR2 YYNGEE. CDR3 length equals 13 residues. V was cut by 0 bases and J by 7 bases, with 7 bases left in between. The CDR3 region is CASSVASRGELFF. CDR3 nucleotide sequence: TGTGCCAGCAGCGTAGCCTCACGCGGGGAGCTGTTTTTT.

The rearrangement uses TRBV9 and TRBJ2-3, with D tentatively TRBD2 (7 bases). Per the germline V gene, CDR1 is SGDLS and CDR2 is YYNGEE. Trimming stripped 4 bases from V and 2 bases from J, with 17 bases between. The CDR3 is 16 amino acids. CDR3 in DNA: TGTGCCAGCAGCCTTCTCTCGGGGGGCAACACAGATACGCAGTATTTT. Amino acids: CASSLLSGGNTDTQYF.

The rearrangement links TRBV19 to TRBJ2-5; 9 bases line up with TRBD1. With V trimmed by 5 bases and J by 5 bases, 3 bases remained unmatched. The CDR3 covers 13 residues. Looked up from germline, CDR1 is LNHDA and CDR2 is SQIVND (reference sequence). The CDR3 nucleotides are TGTGCCAGTAGTGACAGGGGGTTCGAGACCCAGTACTTC. It yields the protein CASSDRGFETQYF.

This clone was detected a few times. The chain has TRBV2 and TRBJ2-3; TRBD2 matches 8 bases. CDR1 SNHLY and CDR2 FYNNEI come from the germline V gene. V gave up 1 base and J gave up 0 bases; unmatched junction bases: 0. This CDR3 is 15 amino acids long. CDR3 bases: TGTGCCAGCAGTGAAGGGACTAGCAGCACAGATACGCAGTATTTT. Encoded protein: CASSEGTSSTDTQYF.

This clone was detected only a few times. The chain is built from TRBV30 and TRBJ2-1, with 10 bases fitting TRBD2. This CDR3 comprises 12 residues. From germline, CDR1 is GTSNPN and CDR2 SVGIG (reference sequence). V was pared by 5 bases and J by 16 bases, with 11 bases of the junction left unmatched. The CDR3 here is CAWELGASGSFF. The DNA for the CDR3 is TGTGCCTGGGAGCTCGGGGCTAGCGGGAGCTTCTTC.

The chain combines TRBV4-1 with TRBJ2-5; D is uncertain. The CDR3 loop spans 13 amino acids. Per the germline V gene, CDR1 is MGHRA and CDR2 is YSYEKL. V lost 2 bases and J 3 bases, leaving 7 bases between the germline ends. CDR3 sequence: CASSQLREETQYF. The CDR3 DNA is TGCGCCAGCAGCCAACTTAGGGAAGAGACCCAGTACTTC.

J is TRBJ2-2 and V is TRBV11-3, with D possibly TRBD1 on 6 matching bases. CDR3 size: 15 residues. Trimming took off 5 bases at V and 2 bases at J, with 12 bases between the two ends. CDR1 SGHNT and CDR2 YENEEA come from the germline V gene. In DNA, the CDR3 is TGTGCCAGCAGCACCCACAGGGAAAACACCGGGGAGCTGTTTTTT. Amino acid sequence: CASSTHRENTGELFF.

The CDR3 reads CASSQDPGANYEQYF. CDR3 DNA sequence: TGCGCCAGCAGCCAAGATCCAGGAGCCAACTACGAGCAGTACTTC. V usage is TRBV4-3 and J usage is TRBJ2-7; D gene ambiguous. Germline V gene sequence: CDR1 LGHNA, CDR2 YSLEER. The CDR3 runs to 15 residues. V gave up 0 bases and J gave up 3 bases, with 12 bases separating them.

This clone was picked up a small number of times. V is TRBV28 and J is TRBJ1-1; D unresolved. Trimming left V 7 bases short and J 7 bases short, with 10 bases between. Germline values: CDR1 MDHEN, CDR2 SYDVKM. The CDR3 sequence is 11 residues long. CDR3 loop: CASNWGLEAFF. CDR3 in DNA: TGTGCCAGCAATTGGGGTCTTGAAGCTTTCTTT.

This sequence joins TRBV30 and TRBJ2-1; 13 bases line up with TRBD2. After removal of 4 bases from V and 8 bases from J, the junction contained 8 bases not matched to a gene. Per the germline V gene, CDR1 is GTSNPN and CDR2 is SVGIG (reference sequence). This CDR3 has 15 amino acids. The CDR3 DNA reads as TGTGCCTGGAAGATACTAGCGGGGGGGCCTTATGAGCAGTTCTTC. Protein product: CAWKILAGGPYEQFF.

This clone was picked up a small number of times. This rearrangement joins TRBV7-8 to TRBJ1-4; tentative D call: TRBD1 (5 bases). The germline gives CDR1 SGHVS, CDR2 FQNEAQ. CDR3 length: 17 residues. The germline V and J ends were trimmed by 5 bases and 6 bases, with 22 bases remaining between them. The CDR3 nucleotides are TGTGCCAGCAGCCTCTCCCCCGGGACGTACGTTGATGAAAAACTGTTTTTT. This gives the protein CASSLSPGTYVDEKLFF. The full variable domain, rest sourced from reference TRBV7-8 and TRBJ1-4, is GAGVSQSPRYKVAKRGQDVALRCDPISGHVSLFWYQQALGQGPEFLTYFQNEAQLDKSGLPSDRFFAERPEGSVSTLKIQRTQQEDSAVYLCASSLSPGTYVDEKLFFGSGTQLSVL.

This clone was seen only once. CDR3 loop: CASSLGQGAQNEQFF. The CDR3 nucleotides read TGTGCCAGCAGCCTCGGACAGGGGGCGCAAAATGAGCAGTTCTTC. The genes are TRBV6-4 and TRBJ2-1; 11 nucleotides align to TRBD1. Trimming took 6 bases from V and 7 from J; bases not matched to a gene: 8. This CDR3 is 15 amino acids long. CDR1 and CDR2 (germline): MRHNA, SNTAGT.

The chain recombines TRBV27 with TRBJ2-3, with D perhaps TRBD1 (8 bases). V was cut by 4 bases and J by 3 bases, with 14 bases left in between. Per the germline V gene, CDR1 is MNHEY and CDR2 is SMNVEV (reference sequence). The CDR3 has 15 residues. The CDR3 sequence is CASSYLQGGTDTQYF. The DNA for the CDR3 is TGTGCCAGCAGTTACTTACAGGGGGGGACAGATACGCAGTATTTT.

This clone was observed a few times. The chain combines TRBV5-6 with TRBJ2-7; D is possibly TRBD2 (5 bases). The V end was cut by 1 base, the J end by 2 bases, with 10 bases between. CDR3 length: 14 amino acids. The germline CDR1 and CDR2 sequences are SGHDT and YYEEEE. This CDR3 is CASSLMGSPYEQYF. Here the CDR3 DNA reads TGTGCCAGCAGCTTGATGGGGAGCCCCTACGAGCAGTACTTC.